The subject of this entry is one T cell receptor (beta chain). Its antigen is as yet unknown. The method was immunoSEQ multiplex PCR; TCRdb's version includes in-frame clones alone and lacks a portion of them. The sample has some 150,000 clones; about 92% are singletons. This CDR3 is built from 16 residues. Germline CDR1 is GTSNPN and CDR2 is SVGIG (reference sequence). Trimming left V 1 base short and J 3 bases short, with 19 bases between. These data originate in a study of T cell responses to AZD1222 COVID-19 vaccine. Study outcomes and limitations: In a largely white British group with more females than males, clonal diversity was possibly underestimated. CD4 TCRs linked to vaccination spanned spike, dominating at 160-218 and 743-854.

The specimen comprised peripheral blood, sampled 28 days after the second AZD1222 dose. J is TRBJ2-7 and V is TRBV30, with D maybe TRBD1 (6 bases). The clonotype comes from an adult who received the AZD1222 COVID-19 vaccine. The CDR3 protein is CAWSASRGSVLYEQYF. DNA of the CDR3: TGTGCCTGGAGTGCGTCCAGGGGTAGCGTGCTCTACGAGCAGTACTTC.